This T cell receptor (beta chain) was captured by sequencing in a study of CD8 T cells in ankylosing spondylitis. Study observations and caveats: Reactive arthritis synovial fluid and blood were previously reported to contain some motif variants. One TCR beta motif, made up of eight highly homologous variants, appeared characteristic of ankylosing spondylitis blood. It was reported that disease-linked clones were significantly enriched in matched ankylosing spondylitis synovial fluid.

In its sample, this clonotype was seen many times. The target antigen is unknown. Germline CDR1 reads ENHRY; CDR2 reads SYGVKD. This CDR3 has 11 amino acids. V lost 10 bases and J 4 bases, leaving 8 bases between the germline ends. For TCR beta, libraries came from quantitative 5'-RACE with molecular barcodes. Each CDR3 protein is one row after TCRdb ran MiXCR on the 5' RACE reads. The sample has roughly 670,000 distinct CDR3 sequences, roughly 20% seen once. The chain employs TRBV10-3 and TRBJ1-3; D remains unclear. This receptor was identified in a male donor with ankylosing spondylitis. Material: blood, either unsorted or a sorted T cell fraction (not recorded which). Here the CDR3 DNA reads TGTGCCACTGGGAACGGAAACACCATATATTTT. Protein product: CATGNGNTIYF.